A selection of T cell receptor beta chains follows, all from one sample in a study of Graves' ophthalmopathy and Graves' hyperthyroidism. TCRdb processed the multiplex PCR reads anew with MiXCR; each CDR3 protein has one entry. Found here are some 48,000 distinct CDR3 sequences, around half of them singletons; the top ten hold 20% to 25%. Sample: peripheral blood. The receptors derive from an adult man with Graves' ophthalmopathy. Each CDR3 is given with its conserved first and last residue. D genes are given only for firm matches. Only part of the rows carry a size: once, few, many, or a class if the clone is expanded.

TRBJ1-4 NA NA TRBV20-1 CSASPATNEKLFF TGCAGTGCTAGTCCTGCAACTAATGAAAAACTGTTTTTT
TRBJ2-2 many TRBD1 TRBV19 CASSRRQGDTGELFF TGTGCCAGTAGTAGGAGACAGGGGGACACCGGGGAGCTGTTTTTT
TRBJ2-7 NA NA TRBV20-1 CSARGGGQDYERYF TGCAGTGCTAGAGGGGGAGGACAGGACTACGAGCGGTACTTC
TRBJ2-7 NA NA TRBV12-3/TRBV12-4 CASSFPDEKGFEQYF TGTGCCAGCAGCTTCCCCGACGAGAAGGGGTTCGAGCAGTACTTC
TRBJ2-5 few NA TRBV18 CASSPCKEETQYF TGTGCCAGCTCACCTTGCAAAGAAGAGACCCAGTACTTC
TRBJ2-7 many TRBD2 TRBV4-2 CASGHPSGGAKEQYF TGTGCCAGCGGCCACCCCAGCGGGGGGGCCAAGGAGCAGTACTTC
TRBJ1-2 NA NA TRBV15 CATSRARGAGGYTF TGTGCCACCAGCAGAGCCAGGGGAGCGGGTGGCTACACCTTT
TRBJ2-1 many NA TRBV5-1 CASSLASGSYNEQFF TGCGCCAGCAGCTTGGCATCGGGCTCCTACAATGAGCAGTTCTTC
TRBJ2-1 NA TRBD2 TRBV20-1 CSARFGGGRDNEQFF TGCAGTGCTAGGTTCGGGGGAGGGCGCGACAATGAGCAGTTCTTC
TRBJ2-7 NA TRBD2 TRBV20-1 CSATLGGRIYEQYF TGCAGTGCGACCTTAGGCGGGAGGATTTACGAGCAGTACTTC
TRBJ1-1 many NA TRBV19 CASSIGGAGTEAFF TGTGCCAGTAGTATCGGGGGCGCGGGCACTGAAGCTTTCTTT
TRBJ2-7 NA NA TRBV28 CASSLSLSIPPSYEQYF TGTGCCAGCAGTTTATCTCTTAGCATTCCACCTTCCTACGAGCAGTACTTC
TRBJ1-5 NA NA TRBV10-3 CAIGGGTVYSNQPQHF TGTGCCATCGGAGGGGGGACGGTATATAGCAATCAGCCCCAGCATTTT
TRBJ1-3 NA NA TRBV20-1 CSARELGSGNTIYF TGCAGTGCTAGAGAGTTGGGGTCTGGAAACACCATATATTTT